These 26 T cell receptor beta chains were sequenced from one sample in a study of CD4 and CD8 cells across lung adenocarcinoma regions. TCRdb passed the PCR reads through MiXCR, listing each CDR3 protein once. The table has some 5,000 distinct CDR3 sequences, around 50% seen once; the top ten hold 12% to 15%. Sequencing was carried out using CD4+ T cells from the margin of a lung tumor. These receptors came from a female donor with lung adenocarcinoma. The CD4 and CD8 labels of this study may be unreliable.

There are many counts of this clonotype. This chain connects TRBV6-5 to TRBJ2-4, with 7 bases lining up with TRBD2. The DNA end is more similar to TRBJ2-7, so the J call may be wrong. Germline CDR1 reads MNHEY; CDR2 reads SVGAGI. The CDR3 totals 19 residues. The CDR3 region has the DNA TGTGCCAGCAGTTACTCGGGTTCCCTCGTTGAGGGAGGGTGGTACGAGCAGTACTTC. It encodes CASSYSGSLVEGGWYEQYF.

The chain uses TRBV27 and TRBJ2-3; TRBD1 aligns across 7 bases. The CDR3 is 16 amino acids. CDR1 and CDR2 from the germline V gene are MNHEY and SMNVEV (reference sequence). V lost 6 bases and J lost 4; bases outside the gene matches: 13. The CDR3 DNA follows: TGTGCCAGCAGCAGAACCCAGAGACAGGGTGCAGATACGCAGTATTTT. Translation: CASSRTQRQGADTQYF.

This clonotype has just one count. An end of the junction does not agree with germline; a read error may underlie this. The rearrangement joins TRBV9 to TRBJ2-3, with a tentative D call TRBD2 (5 bases). Near its end, the DNA agrees better with TRBJ2-5, so the J call may be wrong. Germline lookup yields CDR1 SGDLS and CDR2 YYNGEE. The CDR3 has 14 residues. CDR3: CASSGGGDEDTQYF. The CDR3 DNA is TGTGCGAGCAGCGGCGGCGGTGACGAAGATACCCAGTACTTC.

This clonotype ranks as medium-sized. The chain combines TRBV11-2 with TRBJ2-1; either TRBD1 or TRBD2 may supply D (5 bases each). Germline values: CDR1 SGHAT, CDR2 FQNNGV. The CDR3 extends over 16 amino acids. Trimming stripped 1 base from V and 0 bases from J, with 10 bases between. In DNA, the CDR3 is TGTGCCAGCAGCTTAGTTTCCGGGGCCTCCTACAATGAGCAGTTCTTC. This sequence encodes CASSLVSGASYNEQFF.

This clonotype was observed a few times. This chain links TRBV4-2 with TRBJ2-3, with a tentative D call TRBD2 (6 bases). V lost 0 bases to trimming and J lost 6 bases, with 16 bases between them. There are 16 residues in the CDR3. Germline lookup yields CDR1 LGHNA and CDR2 YNFKEQ. The CDR3 sequence: CASSQDLAPVGDTQYF. The DNA of the CDR3 is TGTGCCAGCAGCCAAGATCTAGCGCCAGTCGGGGATACGCAGTATTTT.

This clonotype is termed large. The gene calls are TRBV6-1 and TRBJ2-5; D perhaps matches TRBD2 (6 bases). This CDR3 is 14 amino acids long. The germline V and J ends were trimmed by 5 bases and 2 bases, with 12 bases remaining between them. Germline lookup yields CDR1 MNHNS and CDR2 SASEGT. The CDR3 DNA follows: TGTGCCAGCAGTATGGGACTCGTGCAAGAGACCCAGTACTTC. It translates to CASSMGLVQETQYF.

This clonotype occurred a few times. This chain connects TRBV6-5 to TRBJ2-1; 8 bases are a match to TRBD1. From germline, CDR1 is MNHEY and CDR2 SVGAGI. With 2 bases clipped from V and 4 bases from J, the junction kept 16 bases outside the gene matches. This CDR3 region has 19 residues. In DNA form, the CDR3 reads TGTGCCAGCAGTTACCACAGGGGGAGTTCAAAGGGGAATTACAATGAGCAGTTCTTC. This sequence encodes CASSYHRGSSKGNYNEQFF.

V is TRBV4-1 and J is TRBJ2-1; 7 positions match TRBD2. The ends lost 1 base at V and 2 bases at J; junction bases unmatched: 8. Looked up from germline, CDR1 is MGHRA and CDR2 is YSYEKL. The CDR3 has 17 amino acids. CDR3 sequence (DNA): TGCGCCAGCAGCCAAGGCGCCACTAGCGCCGCCTACAATGAGCAGTTCTTC. Protein: CASSQGATSAAYNEQFF.

The chain recombines TRBV6-1 with TRBJ2-5; weak D call: TRBD2 (5 bases). The end of the DNA aligns better with TRBJ2-7, so the J call may be wrong. CDR1 is MNHNS and CDR2 is SASEGT in the germline V gene. CDR3 length equals 13 residues. CDR3 residues: CASSGIMAYEQYF. In nucleotides, the CDR3 is TGTGCCAGCAGCGGGATAATGGCCTACGAGCAGTACTTC.

This chain connects TRBV27 to TRBJ1-2, with D tentatively TRBD1 (6 bases). The CDR3 runs 13 residues. Trimming pared 2 bases from V and 6 bases from J, leaving 10 bases between. Germline assignment: CDR1 MNHEY and CDR2 SMNVEV (reference sequence). The DNA for the CDR3 is TGTGCCAGCAGTTTACAGGGGCGGAATGGCTACACCTTC. This sequence encodes CASSLQGRNGYTF.

In its sample, this clonotype ranks as medium-sized. The chain links TRBV27 to TRBJ1-4; D is uncertain. The CDR3 length is 15 residues. With 2 bases removed from V and 5 bases from J, the gap between germline ends came to 12 bases. Germline V CDR1 and CDR2: MNHEY, SMNVEV (reference sequence). The CDR3 is CASSLPHKGNEKLFF. DNA for the CDR3: TGTGCCAGCAGTTTACCCCACAAGGGAAATGAAAAACTGTTTTTT.

This rearrangement joins TRBV19 to TRBJ2-3; TRBD2 agrees at 10 bases. The CDR3 is 17 residues long. The V gene's germline CDR1 is LNHDA and CDR2 SQIVND (reference sequence). Trimming removed 0 bases from V and 4 bases from J; junction bases left unmatched: 7. The CDR3 sequence is CASSIDPTSGLSDTQYF. The CDR3 DNA reads as TGTGCCAGTAGTATAGATCCGACTAGCGGGTTGTCAGATACGCAGTATTTT.

This chain connects TRBV4-1 to TRBJ2-3; D call uncertain. Trimming cost V 3 bases and J 1 base, with 11 bases left between them. Germline V lookup: CDR1 MGHRA, CDR2 YSYEKL. The CDR3 has 15 amino acids. The CDR3 region has the DNA TGCGCCAGCAGCCATAGGACGAGAGGCACAGATACGCAGTATTTT. Amino acid sequence: CASSHRTRGTDTQYF.

This clonotype came up a few times. The chain carries TRBV7-2 and TRBJ2-1; no definite D call. This CDR3 region has 15 residues. V gave up 5 bases and J gave up 2 bases, with 13 bases separating them. Germline V lookup: CDR1 SGHTA, CDR2 FQGNSA. In nucleotides, the CDR3 is TGTGCCAGCAGCCCTTTGTATGGGGCCTACAATGAGCAGTTCTTC. Protein product: CASSPLYGAYNEQFF.

A remark on this clonotype: The junction departs from the called germline gene at one end, perhaps through a read error. This chain uses TRBV27 with TRBJ2-3, with unresolved D. Per germline, CDR1 MNHEY and CDR2 SMNVEV (reference sequence). This CDR3 has 15 amino acids. The CDR3 nucleotides are TGTGCCAGCAGGGCTAATGGTCTCGGCAAAAATACTCAGTATTTT. Protein product: CASRANGLGKNTQYF.

The chain carries TRBV6-1 and TRBJ2-5; D might be TRBD2 (5 bases). The V and J ends lost 6 bases and 2 bases respectively, with 13 bases between them. CDR3 length: 14 amino acids. Germline-derived CDR1 and CDR2 are MNHNS and SASEGT. The CDR3 DNA reads as TGTGCCAGCAGCCCGGACTGGAATCAAGAGACCCAGTACTTC. It encodes CASSPDWNQETQYF.

Notes on this clonotype: One end of the junction does not line up with germline, which may come from a read error. The chain combines TRBV12-3 or TRBV12-4 with TRBJ1-5; unclear D gene. The CDR3 is 12 residues long. CDR3 sequence (DNA): TGTGCCAGCAGTTTTCACAATCAGCCCCACCACTTT. Its translation: CASSFHNQPHHF.

Notes on this clonotype: One end of the junction varies from germline; a read error may be responsible. This rearrangement joins TRBV11-1 to TRBJ2-5, with 7 positions matching TRBD2. Germline CDR1 SGHAT, CDR2 FQDESV (reference sequence). The CDR3 extends over 14 amino acids. CDR3 sequence reads: CASSVGGDQDTQYF. The CDR3 DNA follows: TGTGCGAGCAGCGTGGGGGGGGACCAAGATACCCAGTACTTT.

Sample share makes this clonotype medium-sized. The V call is TRBV11-2, the J call TRBJ2-5; no clear D gene. Gene TRBJ2-7 matches the end of the DNA better, so the J call may be wrong. From germline, CDR1 is SGHAT and CDR2 FQNNGV. The CDR3 extends over 14 amino acids. In DNA, the CDR3 is TGTGCCAGCAGCTTAACTGACGCCACCTACGAGCAGTACTTC. Protein sequence: CASSLTDATYEQYF.

By share of the sample, this clonotype is medium-sized. J is TRBJ2-2 and V is TRBV6-1; D perhaps matches TRBD2 (5 bases). CDR3 length: 16 amino acids. Germline lookup yields CDR1 MNHNS and CDR2 SASEGT. The V gene lost 6 bases and the J gene lost 4 bases, with 18 bases spanning the gap. CDR3 loop: CASRRDFAASTGELFF. Here the CDR3 DNA reads TGTGCCAGCAGACGGGATTTTGCGGCCTCCACCGGGGAGCTGTTTTTT.

The sample holds a few counts of this clonotype. Being one base from a much bigger clone, this may be a read error. The rearrangement links TRBV6-1 to TRBJ2-1, with D unresolved. V was trimmed by 6 bases and J by 13 bases, leaving 22 bases between them. Germline lookup yields CDR1 MNHNS and CDR2 SASEGT. The CDR3 has 14 residues. Written as DNA, the CDR3 is TGTGCCAGCAGCCCGGGCCTCACCAAAAACATTCAGTTCTTC. This sequence encodes CASSPGLTKNIQFF.

This clonotype was seen just once. The chain is built from TRBV27 and TRBJ2-1; no clear D gene. The CDR3 length is 14 residues. V dropped 3 bases and J dropped 1 base, with 7 bases sitting between them. The germline gives CDR1 MNHEY, CDR2 SMNVEV (reference sequence). The DNA for the CDR3 is TGTGCCAGCAGTTTTCGACCGTCCTACAATGAGCAGTTCTTC. Protein: CASSFRPSYNEQFF.

The chain has TRBV7-2 and TRBJ2-3, with D maybe TRBD1 (6 bases). The CDR3 covers 15 residues. V lost 3 bases to trimming and J lost 8 bases, with 18 bases between them. Per the germline V gene, CDR1 is SGHTA and CDR2 is FQGNSA. The CDR3 reads CASSFAVRSRGTQYF. Written as DNA, the CDR3 is TGTGCCAGCAGCTTTGCAGTACGGAGCAGGGGTACGCAGTATTTT.

This clonotype occurred a few times. The V gene is TRBV5-1, the J gene TRBJ2-1; D unclear. The J call is doubtful: the DNA matches TRBJ2-7 better. The CDR3 totals 13 residues. Germline CDR1 and CDR2: SGHRS and YFSETQ. The CDR3 protein is CASSLGSGYEQYF. The CDR3, as DNA: TGCGCCAGCAGCTTGGGGTCCGGATACGAGCAGTACTTC.

This chain connects TRBV6-1 to TRBJ2-5; maybe TRBD2 (6 bases). In germline, CDR1 is MNHNS, CDR2 SASEGT. CDR3 length equals 13 residues. Trimming took 0 bases from V and 12 from J, leaving 14 bases between them. CDR3 sequence: CASSEAAGLAEYF. The CDR3, as DNA: TGTGCCAGCAGTGAAGCGGCGGGACTGGCGGAGTACTTC.

This clonotype has only a few counts. The CDR3 nucleotides are TGTGCCAGCAGCACGATAGCGGGTTCCTACAATGAGCAGTTCTTC. It yields the protein CASSTIAGSYNEQFF. V gene TRBV11-2 combines with J gene TRBJ2-1, with TRBD2 matching 7 bases. V lost 5 bases, J lost 1 base, and 5 bases stayed unmatched. The CDR3 spans 15 residues. Per the germline V gene, CDR1 is SGHAT and CDR2 is FQNNGV.